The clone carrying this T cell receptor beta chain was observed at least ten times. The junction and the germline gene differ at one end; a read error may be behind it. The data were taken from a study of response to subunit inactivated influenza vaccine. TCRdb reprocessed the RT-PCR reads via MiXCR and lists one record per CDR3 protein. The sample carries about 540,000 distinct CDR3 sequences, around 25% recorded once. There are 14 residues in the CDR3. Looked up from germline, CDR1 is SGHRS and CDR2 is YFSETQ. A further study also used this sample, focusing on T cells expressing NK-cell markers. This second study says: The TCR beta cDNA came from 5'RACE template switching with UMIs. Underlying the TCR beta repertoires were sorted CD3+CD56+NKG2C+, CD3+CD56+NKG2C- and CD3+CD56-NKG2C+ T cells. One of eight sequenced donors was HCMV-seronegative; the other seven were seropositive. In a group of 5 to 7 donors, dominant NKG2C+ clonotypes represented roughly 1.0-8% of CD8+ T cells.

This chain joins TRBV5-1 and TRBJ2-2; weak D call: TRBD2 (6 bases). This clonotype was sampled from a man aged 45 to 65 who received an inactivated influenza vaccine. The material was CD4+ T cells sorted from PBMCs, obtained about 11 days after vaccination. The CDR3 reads CASSGTVNTGELFF. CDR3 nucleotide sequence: TGTGCCAGCTCCGGGACTGTGAACACCGGGGAGCTGTTTTTT. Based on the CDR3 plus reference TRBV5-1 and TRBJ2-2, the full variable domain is KAGVTQTPRYLIKTRGQQVTLSCSPISGHRSVSWYQQTPGQGLQFLFEYFSETQRNKGNFPGRFSGRQFSNSRSEMNVSTLELGDSALYLCASSGTVNTGELFFGEGSRLTVL.